The source of this TCR beta chain is a study of human T cells and chemical hapten exposure. Overall study context: Sensitization applied 2% DPC to about 2 cm by about 2 cm of upper inner arm skin.

With 2 bases removed from V and 11 bases from J, the gap between germline ends came to 12 bases. This CDR3 is 12 amino acids long. The germline CDR1 and CDR2 sequences are MDHEN and SYDVKM. Each CDR3 protein is one row after TCRdb ran MiXCR on the RACE reads. The sample holds more than 110,000 distinct CDR3 sequences; 12% are singletons and the top ten take under 1.5%. Time point noted: patch test 2, 6 weeks after DPC sensitization. Treatment defined: therapeutic diphenylcyclopropenone sensitization with weekly scalp DPC. Only a few counts were recorded for this clonotype. Its target is unknown. Study results and caveats: Expanded TCRs created a significantly greater count of big CDR3 similarity clusters than controls did.

The sequence came from a woman between 50 and 59 years old with alopecia areata. Some clones in this sample may be carry-over from other donors' samples. The chain recombines TRBV28 with TRBJ1-1, with D unresolved. The starting material was whole blood, obtained in connection with sensitization to the hapten diphenylcyclopropenone (DPC). This CDR3 is CASSLGSRFAFF. The DNA for the CDR3 is TGTGCCAGCAGTTTAGGAAGTAGGTTCGCTTTCTTT.